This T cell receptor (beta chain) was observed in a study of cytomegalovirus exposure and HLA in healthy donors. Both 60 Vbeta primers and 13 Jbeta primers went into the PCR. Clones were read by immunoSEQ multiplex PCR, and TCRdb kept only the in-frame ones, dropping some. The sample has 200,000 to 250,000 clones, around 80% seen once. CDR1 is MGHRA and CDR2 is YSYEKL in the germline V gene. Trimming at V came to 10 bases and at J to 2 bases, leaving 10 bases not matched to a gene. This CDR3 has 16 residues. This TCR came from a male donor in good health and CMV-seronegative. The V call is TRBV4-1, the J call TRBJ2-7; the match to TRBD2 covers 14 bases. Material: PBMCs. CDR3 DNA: TGCGCCACCGGGACTAGCGGGAGTTCGCTTCCCTACGAGCAGTACTTC. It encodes CATGTSGSSLPYEQYF.